Shown below are 30 T cell receptor beta chains from a single sample sequenced in a study of cytomegalovirus exposure and HLA in healthy donors. The PCR made use of 60 Vbeta and 13 Jbeta primers. Here immunoSEQ multiplex PCR was the method, and the copy in TCRdb shows in-frame clones only, minus some. The sample lists around 230,000 clones; roughly 73% were seen once. The source material was PBMCs. The receptors were gathered from a boy under 18 in good health and CMV-seronegative.

This clone was seen only a few times. The chain is built from TRBV28 and TRBJ1-1, with TRBD1 matching 9 bases. This CDR3 is 15 amino acids long. Trimming took 5 bases from V and 3 from J; bases not matched to a gene: 7. The V gene's germline CDR1 is MDHEN and CDR2 SYDVKM. The CDR3 reads CASSPGDRVHTEAFF. For the CDR3, the DNA is TGTGCCAGCAGTCCAGGGGACAGGGTGCACACTGAAGCTTTCTTT.

J is TRBJ1-2 and V is TRBV5-1; D gene unclear. Germline values: CDR1 SGHRS, CDR2 YFSETQ. Trimming stripped 3 bases from V and 3 bases from J, with 9 bases between. The CDR3 has 13 amino acids. CDR3 nucleotides: TGCGCCAGCAGCTCTAGCTCGCACTATGGCTACACCTTC. Translating it yields CASSSSSHYGYTF.

This chain connects TRBV11-3 to TRBJ2-5; tentative D call: TRBD1 (5 bases). This CDR3 comprises 20 residues. The germline V gene has CDR1 SGHNT and CDR2 YENEEA. V lost 1 base and J 1 base, leaving 25 bases between the germline ends. Here the CDR3 reads CASSLVGAQGRPRGQETQYF. The DNA for the CDR3 is TGTGCCAGCAGCTTAGTAGGGGCGCAGGGCCGGCCTCGAGGCCAAGAGACCCAGTACTTC.

The rearrangement uses TRBV6-5 and TRBJ2-2; possibly TRBD2 for D (7 bases). The V end lost 4 bases, the J end lost 5 bases, and 11 bases lay between the germline ends. CDR1 and CDR2 (germline): MNHEY, SVGAGI. CDR3 size: 14 residues. CDR3 region: CASSWGGGTGELFF. The CDR3 DNA sequence: TGTGCCAGCAGTTGGGGAGGGGGGACCGGGGAGCTGTTTTTT.

This clone was seen at least ten times. The genes are TRBV18 and TRBJ1-6, with a possible D match to TRBD1 (5 bases). V was pared by 3 bases and J by 10 bases, with 13 bases between. This CDR3 has 14 residues. Germline assignment: CDR1 KGHSH and CDR2 LQKENI. CDR3 in DNA: TGTGCCAGCTCACCGCCCAGGGAGGGGTCACCCCTCCACTTT. Its translation: CASSPPREGSPLHF.

The chain uses TRBV7-2 and TRBJ2-5; the match to TRBD2 covers 7 bases. This CDR3 has 15 residues. After removal of 5 bases from V and 4 bases from J, the junction contained 10 bases not matched to a gene. CDR1 is SGHTA and CDR2 is FQGNSA in the germline V gene. The chain's CDR3 is CASSPSDWGGETQYF. In DNA form, the CDR3 reads TGTGCCAGCAGCCCGTCAGACTGGGGGGGAGAGACCCAGTACTTC. The whole variable domain, remainder taken from reference TRBV7-2 and TRBJ2-5, is GAGVSQSPSNKVTEKGKDVELRCDPISGHTALYWYRQSLGQGLEFLIYFQGNSAPDKSGLPSDRFSAERTGGSVSTLTIQRTQQEDSAVYLCASSPSDWGGETQYFGPGTRLLVL.

The V call is TRBV14, the J call TRBJ1-1, with 9 nucleotides matching TRBD1. The germline CDR1 and CDR2 sequences are SGHDN and FVKESK. The CDR3 totals 16 residues. Germline trimming cut 1 base from V and 6 bases from J; bases unmatched to any gene: 9. In DNA, the CDR3 is TGTGCCAGCAGCCAAGGCCGGACAGGGGATGGCTCTGAAGCTTTCTTT. The encoded protein is CASSQGRTGDGSEAFF. Drawing the rest from reference TRBV14 and TRBJ1-1, the complete variable domain is EAGVTQFPSHSVIEKGQTVTLRCDPISGHDNLYWYRRVMGKEIKFLLHFVKESKQDESGMPNNRFLAERTGGTYSTLKVQPAELEDSGVYFCASSQGRTGDGSEAFFGQGTRLTVV.

This rearrangement joins TRBV6-6 to TRBJ2-1, with 9 bases fitting TRBD1. V dropped 6 bases and J dropped 6; count of bases not matched to a gene: 9. This CDR3 comprises 15 residues. CDR1 is MNHNY, CDR2 SVGAGI, per germline (reference sequence). In nucleotides, the CDR3 is TGTGCCAGCAGCCGGGACAGGGCTCTAGTCAATGAGCAGTTCTTC. Its protein product is CASSRDRALVNEQFF.

This chain joins TRBV5-4 and TRBJ1-2, with D maybe TRBD1 (5 bases). Trimming took off 2 bases at V and 5 bases at J, with 16 bases between the two ends. CDR1 is SGHNT and CDR2 is YYREEE in the germline V gene (reference sequence). The length of the CDR3 is 15 residues. CDR3 in amino acids: CASSFGGAGVYGYTF. The CDR3 bases are TGTGCCAGCAGCTTCGGTGGTGCGGGGGTATATGGCTACACCTTC.

The chain employs TRBV4-1 and TRBJ2-3, with a weak D call TRBD1 (6 bases). Looked up from germline, CDR1 is MGHRA and CDR2 is YSYEKL. V lost 4 bases, J lost 4 bases, and 18 bases lay in between. The CDR3 contains 16 residues. CDR3: CASSRDTGRRPDTQYF. The CDR3 bases are TGCGCCAGCAGCCGGGACACAGGGAGACGTCCAGATACGCAGTATTTT.

This clone was counted a few times. CDR3 DNA: TGTGCCAGCTGCAGGGAGGACACTGAAGCTTTCTTT. Its translation: CASCREDTEAFF. The J gene is TRBJ1-1, the V gene TRBV6-6, with D possibly TRBD1 on 5 matching bases. The V gene lost 8 bases and the J gene lost 3 bases, with 10 bases spanning the gap. Per the germline V gene, CDR1 is MNHNY and CDR2 is SVGAGI (reference sequence). The CDR3 totals 12 residues.

The chain uses TRBV25-1 and TRBJ1-1; tentatively, D is TRBD1 (6 bases). This CDR3 has 16 amino acids. Trimming cost V 3 bases and J 3 bases, with 17 bases left between them. Looked up from germline, CDR1 is MGHDK and CDR2 is SYGVNS. CDR3 nucleotide sequence: TGTGCCAGCAGTGATGGGGGCATGGGTTTGGACACTGAAGCTTTCTTT. This translates into CASSDGGMGLDTEAFF.

The chain is built from TRBV5-1 and TRBJ2-7, with TRBD1 identical over 10 bases. Germline CDR1 reads SGHRS; CDR2 reads YFSETQ. CDR3 length: 14 residues. Trimming removed 7 bases from V and 1 base from J; junction bases left unmatched: 5. This CDR3 reads CASGPGQGSYEQYF. The DNA of the CDR3 is TGCGCCAGCGGACCGGGACAGGGGTCCTACGAGCAGTACTTC.

This clone was seen only once. The CDR3 region is CASSLVGDIQETQYF. CDR3 nucleotide sequence: TGCGCCAGCAGCTTGGTCGGGGACATCCAAGAGACCCAGTACTTC. V gene TRBV5-1 combines with J gene TRBJ2-5; the D gene is possibly TRBD1 (6 bases). CDR1 is SGHRS, CDR2 YFSETQ, per germline. The V end was cut by 0 bases, the J end by 1 base, with 10 bases between. The CDR3 length is 15 residues.

The chain has TRBV11-2 and TRBJ2-7; 11 bases agree with TRBD2. Germline CDR1 reads SGHAT; CDR2 reads FQNNGV. V lost 4 bases, J lost 2 bases, and 4 bases stayed unmatched. The CDR3 loop spans 15 amino acids. This CDR3 reads CASSSGTSGTYEQYF. The CDR3 DNA sequence: TGTGCCAGCAGCTCAGGGACTAGCGGAACCTACGAGCAGTACTTC.

This clone occurred a few times. The chain has TRBV5-1 and TRBJ2-5; no firm D call. The CDR3 is 16 amino acids. Germline V lookup: CDR1 SGHRS, CDR2 YFSETQ. Trimming left V 2 bases short and J 2 bases short, with 16 bases between. CDR3 sequence reads: CASSFVRLFRQETQYF. The DNA of the CDR3 is TGCGCCAGCAGCTTTGTCAGATTGTTCAGACAAGAGACCCAGTACTTC.

This clone was seen only a few times. The rearrangement joins TRBV6-5 to TRBJ2-5; a weak D match, TRBD1 (7 bases). The germline V gene has CDR1 MNHEY and CDR2 SVGAGI. This CDR3 region has 15 residues. V gave up 0 bases and J gave up 7 bases, with 15 bases separating them. CDR3 protein: CASSYSLQGRGTQYF. The CDR3 DNA is TGTGCCAGCAGTTACTCGTTACAGGGGCGGGGGACCCAGTACTTC.

The rearrangement joins TRBV7-6 to TRBJ2-2, with 8 bases matching TRBD1. This CDR3 is built from 18 residues. J was trimmed by 6 bases and V by 0 bases; bases with no gene match: 12. Germline lookup yields CDR1 SGHVS and CDR2 FNYEAQ. For the CDR3, the DNA is TGTGCCAGCAGCTTAGCACACATCCGACAGGGGAGGTCCGGGGAGCTGTTTTTT. Residues: CASSLAHIRQGRSGELFF.

The chain joins TRBV2 to TRBJ2-1; D not resolved. Per germline, CDR1 SNHLY and CDR2 FYNNEI. There are 13 residues in the CDR3. CDR3 nucleotides: TGTGCAACGCAGAAGACCCAAGCGAATGAGCAGTTCTTC. It specifies CATQKTQANEQFF.

V is TRBV7-6 and J is TRBJ2-3; the match to TRBD1 covers 9 bases. The junction had 8 bases not matched to a gene; V was cut back by 5 bases and J by 5 bases. This CDR3 is 15 amino acids long. CDR1 is SGHVS, CDR2 FNYEAQ, per germline. The CDR3 loop reads CASSPRPGQGDTQYF. The CDR3 nucleotides are TGTGCCAGCAGCCCAAGACCGGGACAGGGAGATACGCAGTATTTT.

The rearrangement joins TRBV27 to TRBJ2-2; 8 bases map to TRBD2. Unmatched junction bases numbered 8, after V lost 6 bases and J lost 2 bases. The CDR3 sequence is 16 residues long. Germline CDR1 reads MNHEY; CDR2 reads SMNVEV (reference sequence). The CDR3 DNA is TGTGCCAGCAGGGAACCGGGACTAGGAAACACCGGGGAGCTGTTTTTT. It translates to CASREPGLGNTGELFF.

This chain uses TRBV30 with TRBJ1-3; D unclear. Trimming removed 5 bases at V and 4 bases at J, with 15 bases between. This CDR3 spans 14 amino acids. Per the germline V gene, CDR1 is GTSNPN and CDR2 is SVGIG (reference sequence). The CDR3 DNA sequence: TGTGCCTGGTCCCGGGTCCGCGGGGGAAACACCATATATTTT. It encodes CAWSRVRGGNTIYF. The full variable domain, in which reference TRBV30 and TRBJ1-3 provide the parts outside the CDR3, is SQTIHQWPATLVQPVGSPLSLECTVEGTSNPNLYWYRQAAGRGLQLLFYSVGIGQISSEVPQNLSASRPQDRQFILSSKKLLLSDSGFYLCAWSRVRGGNTIYFGEGSWLTVV.

This chain uses TRBV7-8 with TRBJ2-5, with a weak D call TRBD1 (6 bases). V shed 5 bases and J shed 4 bases, with 23 bases lying between them. The CDR3 length is 17 residues. Germline CDR1 is SGHVS and CDR2 is FQNEAQ. In nucleotides, the CDR3 is TGTGCCAGCAGCCGAAGTCTGACAGGAGATGTCCGAGAGACCCAGTACTTC. Amino acids: CASSRSLTGDVRETQYF.

This clone has only a few counts. The CDR3: CASSMRDISYEQYF. The CDR3 coding sequence is TGTGCCAGCAGCATGAGGGACATCTCCTACGAGCAGTACTTC. V usage is TRBV11-3 and J usage is TRBJ2-7; TRBD1 might be the D (6 bases). V lost 5 bases, J lost 0 bases, and 11 bases lay in between. The germline CDR1 and CDR2 sequences are SGHNT and YENEEA. This CDR3 is 14 amino acids long.

The gene calls are TRBV2 and TRBJ1-6; 8 positions agree with TRBD1. The CDR3 is 15 residues long. Germline V gene lookup returns CDR1 SNHLY and CDR2 FYNNEI. V lost 6 bases and J lost 6; bases outside the gene matches: 7. CDR3 bases: TGTGCCAGCAGCGGACAGGGCCCCATTAATTCACCCCTCCACTTT. This sequence encodes CASSGQGPINSPLHF.

This clone has a single count. The rearrangement uses TRBV29-1 and TRBJ2-1, with 10 bases fitting TRBD1. Germline CDR1 reads SQVTM; CDR2 reads ANQGSEA. This CDR3 contains 15 residues. The J segment lost 8 bases and the V segment lost 1 base, leaving 8 bases of the junction unmatched. CDR3: CSVEGQGAPVDEQFF. In nucleotides, the CDR3 is TGCAGCGTTGAAGGACAGGGGGCACCTGTCGATGAGCAGTTCTTC.

This sequence joins TRBV25-1 and TRBJ1-1, with D unresolved. CDR1 and CDR2 (germline): MGHDK, SYGVNS. Between the trimmed V and J ends, which lost 2 bases and 4 bases, there was a span of 14 bases. The CDR3 has 15 residues. The CDR3 DNA follows: TGTGCCAGCAGTGAAGAGGTATTAGTGGGCACTGAAGCTTTCTTT. This codes for CASSEEVLVGTEAFF.

This rearrangement joins TRBV11-2 to TRBJ2-1; 12 bases line up with TRBD2. The CDR3 is 14 amino acids. V trimming: 10 bases; J trimming: 12 bases; junction bases outside the gene matches: 13. Germline lookup yields CDR1 SGHAT and CDR2 FQNNGV. This CDR3 is CAIPSGLAGLGQFF. Here the CDR3 DNA reads TGTGCCATCCCTTCCGGACTAGCGGGATTAGGGCAGTTCTTC.

The rearrangement joins TRBV10-3 to TRBJ1-2; 9 bases agree with TRBD1. Germline V gives CDR1 ENHRY, CDR2 SYGVKD. The CDR3 has 14 amino acids. The V gene end was trimmed by 3 bases and the J gene end by 7 bases; junction bases not matched to a gene: 6. The CDR3 DNA is TGTGCCATCAGTGATGGGGACAGGGATCCTGGCTACACCTTC. It encodes CAISDGDRDPGYTF.

The J gene is TRBJ2-7, the V gene TRBV19; a weak D match, TRBD1 (5 bases). The CDR3 spans 15 residues. Trimming pared 3 bases from V and 2 bases from J, leaving 14 bases between. Germline V CDR1 and CDR2: LNHDA, SQIVND (reference sequence). CDR3 coding DNA: TGTGCCAGTAGTATGGGTTGGCAGGGTACCTACGAGCAGTACTTC. Its protein is CASSMGWQGTYEQYF.